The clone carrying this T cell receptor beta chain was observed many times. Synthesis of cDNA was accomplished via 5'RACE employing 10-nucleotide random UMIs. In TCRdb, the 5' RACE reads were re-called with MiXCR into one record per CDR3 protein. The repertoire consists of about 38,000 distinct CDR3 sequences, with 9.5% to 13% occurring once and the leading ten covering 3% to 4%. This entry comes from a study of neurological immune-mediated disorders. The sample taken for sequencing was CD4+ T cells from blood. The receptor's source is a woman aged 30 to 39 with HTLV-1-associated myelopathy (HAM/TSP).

CDR3 nucleotide sequence: TGCAGTGCTAGAGAAAGATTGCTAGCCCATGAGCAGTTCTTC. Residues: CSARERLLAHEQFF. The chain employs TRBV20-1 and TRBJ2-1, with a possible D match to TRBD2 (5 bases). The CDR3 sequence is 14 residues long. Looked up from germline, CDR1 is DFQATT and CDR2 is SNEGSKA (reference sequence). Between the trimmed V and J ends, which lost 0 bases and 8 bases, there was a span of 14 bases.